A selection of T cell receptor beta chains follows, all from one sample in a study of blood T cell repertoires in COVID-19. The data were produced by immunoSEQ multiplex PCR, yet TCRdb's version contains in-frame clones alone and is incomplete. The sample includes 88,000 or so clones, roughly three quarters of them seen just once. Sequencing was carried out using peripheral blood. These receptors were taken from a human donor in a cohort sampled during active COVID-19. Both conserved end residues are part of each CDR3. A D gene is named only where the DNA matches it firmly. Size is stated for part of the rows, as once, few or many counts, or as a class when the clone is expanded.

abundance | j_gene | v_gene | d_gene | CDR3nt | CDR3aa
. | TRBJ1-1 | TRBV9 | TRBD1 | TGTGCCAGCAGCGCCCAGACAGGGGTGAACACTGAAGCTTTCTTT | CASSAQTGVNTEAFF
. | TRBJ1-2 | TRBV5-8 | TRBD1 | TGTGCCAGCAGCTTGGAAGGGGGGCAGGGGGCTGGCTATGGCTACACCTTC | CASSLEGGQGAGYGYTF
few | TRBJ2-7 | TRBV7-9 | . | TGTGCCAGCAGCTTTACCGGTCTCTCCTACGAGCAGTACTTC | CASSFTGLSYEQYF
. | TRBJ2-1 | TRBV5-1 | TRBD1 | TGCGCCAGCAGCTCGGACAGGGTGGGGTACAATGAGCAGTTCTTC | CASSSDRVGYNEQFF
. | TRBJ2-3 | TRBV7-9 | . | TGTGCCAGCAGCATGCGATCACTAGTGGCGCAGTATTTT | CASSMRSLVAQYF
once | TRBJ2-7 | TRBV30 | . | TGTGCCTGGAGTCCCAGGAGGGCTTTACGAGAGCAGTACTTC | CAWSPRRALREQYF
. | TRBJ2-1 | TRBV5-1 | TRBD2 | TGCGCCAGCAGCCCTTCTAGCGGGAATCCTTACAATGAGCAGTTCTTC | CASSPSSGNPYNEQFF
once | TRBJ2-1 | TRBV4-2 | TRBD2 | TGTGCCAGCAGCCTGGGACTAGCGTGGGATGAGCAGTTCTTC | CASSLGLAWDEQFF
. | TRBJ2-3 | TRBV5-4 | . | TGTGCCAGCAGCTTGGCGCGAGTGTTCAGCACAGATACGCAGTATTTT | CASSLARVFSTDTQYF
. | TRBJ1-6 | TRBV19 | . | TGTGCCAGTAGTATGGAAGGGACAATGAATTCACCCCTCCACTTT | CASSMEGTMNSPLHF
. | TRBJ1-2 | TRBV11-2 | . | TGTGCCAGCACCGAGAAAGGACAGTTTTCTAACTATGGCTACACCTTC | CASTEKGQFSNYGYTF
. | TRBJ1-3 | TRBV29-1 | TRBD1 | TGCAGCGTTGAATTCGTGTATCATGGGGACAGTGGAAACACCATATATTTT | CSVEFVYHGDSGNTIYF
. | TRBJ2-1 | TRBV7-8 | TRBD1 | TGTGCCAGCAGATCAGGGGGCGCCTCTGGTGAGCAGTTCTTC | CASRSGGASGEQFF
. | TRBJ2-3 | TRBV5-1 | . | TGCGCCAGCAGCTTGAGTGCTACAGTAGATACGCAGTATTTT | CASSLSATVDTQYF
. | TRBJ2-7 | TRBV7-2 | . | TGTGCCAGCAGCTTAGAGGCTCGGACAGTCTACGAGCAGTACTTC | CASSLEARTVYEQYF
. | TRBJ2-1 | TRBV4-1 | TRBD2 | TGCGCCAGCAGCCCGGTACTAGCGGGAGGGGGAGACTACAATGAGCAGTTCTTC | CASSPVLAGGGDYNEQFF
. | TRBJ1-3 | TRBV28 | . | TGTGCCAGCAGTTTAGGGGGGGCAGGTTCAACTGGAAACACCATATATTTT | CASSLGGAGSTGNTIYF
. | TRBJ2-7 | TRBV19 | TRBD2 | TGTGCCAGTAGTATGGGACTAGTCCCCTACGAGCAGTACTTC | CASSMGLVPYEQYF
once | TRBJ1-2 | TRBV19 | . | TGTGCCAGTAGTATTGCGGGCCAGAGGGACTTGGGCTACACCTTC | CASSIAGQRDLGYTF
. | TRBJ2-3 | TRBV5-1 | TRBD2 | TGCGCCAGCAGCCCCCGGACTAGCGGCACAGATACGCAGTATTTT | CASSPRTSGTDTQYF
. | TRBJ2-7 | TRBV7-9 | TRBD1 | TGTGCCAGCAGCAGACCGGGACAGGGGCACGAGCAGTACTTC | CASSRPGQGHEQYF
. | TRBJ2-5 | TRBV20-1 | . | TGCAGTGCTGAACTGTCCGAGACCCAGTACTTC | CSAELSETQYF
. | TRBJ2-2 | TRBV11-2 | . | TGTGCCAGCAGCCCGCACGGGCGGGGGAACACCGGGGAGCTGTTTTTT | CASSPHGRGNTGELFF
. | TRBJ1-1 | TRBV4-2 | . | TGTGCCAGCAGCCAAGGAGACAGCCGGGGGTTGGCTTTCTTT | CASSQGDSRGLAFF
few | TRBJ2-5 | TRBV7-9 | . | TGTGCCAGCAGCTCCGGGGGGACCCAGTACTTC | CASSSGGTQYF
. | TRBJ2-7 | TRBV11-2 | TRBD1 | TGTGCCAGCAGCCCAACGGGACAGGGGGCCGAGCAGTACTTC | CASSPTGQGAEQYF
. | TRBJ2-3 | TRBV5-1 | TRBD1 | TGCGCCAGCAGCTTGGGCGACAGGGATCGGGATACGCAGTATTTT | CASSLGDRDRDTQYF